This is a list of T cell receptor beta chains from one sample in a study of technical replicates of blood from a few donors. Assay used: immunoSEQ multiplex PCR; TCRdb lists only in-frame clones, some missing. The repertoire holds about 71,000 clones, with 80% to 95% as singletons. The sample comprised T cells isolated from PBMCs. The receptors were gathered from a human donor in good health. Both conserved end residues are part of each CDR3. D genes are given only for firm matches. Clone size is not always given. Where it is, it says once, few, many or a class for expanded clones.

v_call,d_call,j_call,clone_size,cdr3_nt,cdr3_aa
TRBV7-6,.,TRBJ2-5,.,TGTGCCAGCAGCTTAGGCTCAGGCCCTCCCCAAGAGACCCAGTACTTC,CASSLGSGPPQETQYF
TRBV7-9,.,TRBJ2-5,.,TGTGCCAGCAGCTTAGAACGCAGGGTCCGGGAGACCCAGTACTTC,CASSLERRVRETQYF
TRBV25-1,TRBD1,TRBJ2-7,.,TGTGCCAGCAGTATCTCGGGACAGTACCTCGAGCAGTACTTC,CASSISGQYLEQYF
TRBV4-3,TRBD1,TRBJ1-1,.,TGCGCCAGCAGCCAAGGGACAGGGGGTGGGGAAACTGAAGCTTTCTTT,CASSQGTGGGETEAFF
TRBV5-1,.,TRBJ2-2,.,TGCGCCAGCAGCTTGTACAGGGCAGGCGGGGAGCTGTTTTTT,CASSLYRAGGELFF
TRBV12-5,.,TRBJ2-7,once,TGTGCTAGTGGTTTTGGGCAGGGTCCCCACGAGCAGTACTTC,CASGFGQGPHEQYF
TRBV13,.,TRBJ1-1,.,TGTGCCAGCAGCTTCCAGAACACTGAAGCTTTCTTT,CASSFQNTEAFF
TRBV5-1,.,TRBJ2-2,.,TGCGCCAGCAGCTTGGACGGTACCGGGGAGCTGTTTTTT,CASSLDGTGELFF
TRBV2,.,TRBJ1-5,.,TGTGCCAGCAGTGATCGGGTGACAGGTCCGAATCAGCCCCAGCATTTT,CASSDRVTGPNQPQHF
TRBV6-5,TRBD2,TRBJ2-2,.,TGTGCCAGCCGGACTAGCGGGAGGTCCGGGGAGCTGTTTTTT,CASRTSGRSGELFF
TRBV5-6,.,TRBJ2-2,.,TGTGCCAGCAGCTTGGGGCCCGCGAACACCGGGGAGCTGTTTTTT,CASSLGPANTGELFF
TRBV4-3,.,TRBJ2-3,.,TGCGCCAGCAGCCAAGATGAGGGCACAGATACGCAGTATTTT,CASSQDEGTDTQYF
TRBV7-8,.,TRBJ1-5,once,TGTGCCAGCAGCTTAGCGCACAGCTCCTTTAGCAATCAGCCCCAGCATTTT,CASSLAHSSFSNQPQHF
TRBV6-5,.,TRBJ1-1,.,TGTGCCAGCAGTTCCAAGGGGCCTACTGAAGCTTTCTTT,CASSSKGPTEAFF
TRBV29-1,.,TRBJ2-2,.,TGCAGCGTTGGGTCTACCTACACCGGGGAGCTGTTTTTT,CSVGSTYTGELFF
TRBV11-3,.,TRBJ1-2,.,TGTGCCAGCAGCCGGATTAGGGAGGGTGGCTACACCTTC,CASSRIREGGYTF
TRBV28,.,TRBJ2-7,.,TGTGCCAGCAGGACACAGGGTAATCGCGAGCAGTACTTC,CASRTQGNREQYF
TRBV28,.,TRBJ1-1,few,TGTGCCAGCAGCTTCAGGATGAACACTGAAGCTTTCTTT,CASSFRMNTEAFF
TRBV7-3,.,TRBJ2-1,.,TGTGCCAGCAGCGAACCGAACAGGTACAATGAGCAGTTCTTC,CASSEPNRYNEQFF
TRBV20-1,.,TRBJ2-7,.,TGCAGTGCCCTTGAGCACTACGAGCAGTACTTC,CSALEHYEQYF
TRBV12-2,.,TRBJ2-3,.,TGTGCAAGTCGCTTAGCGGGACAGCCCGACGCGGGATTATTTGATACGCAGTATTTT,CASRLAGQPDAGLFDTQYF
TRBV11-3,TRBD2,TRBJ2-7,.,TGTGCCAGCAGCCAAGGGACTATCTACGAGCAGTACTTC,CASSQGTIYEQYF
TRBV6-1,TRBD1,TRBJ1-5,few,TGTGCCAGCGACGACAGGGGGTTAAGTCAGCCCCAGCATTTT,CASDDRGLSQPQHF